Following are 3 T cell receptor beta chains from one sample sequenced in a study of cytomegalovirus exposure and HLA in healthy donors. The PCR made use of 60 Vbeta and 13 Jbeta primers. Produced via immunoSEQ multiplex PCR; TCRdb's table is partial and in-frame only. The sample has 150,000 or so clones; roughly 80% are singletons. Input material: PBMCs. These receptor sequences come from a young woman in good health and CMV-seronegative.

The chain employs TRBV5-8 and TRBJ2-7; 11 positions agree with TRBD2. Germline V lookup: CDR1 SGHTS, CDR2 YDEGEE. V lost 4 bases, J lost 0 bases, and 3 bases stayed unmatched. There are 15 residues in the CDR3. The CDR3 reads CASSVGLAVSYEQYF. The DNA of the CDR3 is TGTGCCAGCAGCGTGGGACTAGCGGTCTCCTACGAGCAGTACTTC. Full variable domain (missing parts from reference TRBV5-8 and TRBJ2-7): EAGVTQSPTHLIKTRGQQATLRCSPISGHTSVYWYQQALGLGLQFLLWYDEGEERNRGNFPPRFSGRQFPNYSSELNVNALELEDSALYLCASSVGLAVSYEQYFGPGTRLTVT.

J is TRBJ2-5 and V is TRBV15; 9 nucleotides match TRBD2. CDR3 size: 21 residues. Trimming at V came to 0 bases and at J to 3 bases, leaving 20 bases not matched to a gene. The V gene's germline CDR1 is LNHNV and CDR2 YYDKDF (reference sequence). In DNA form, the CDR3 reads TGTGCCACCAGCAGAGATATCCCCGAGTCGACTAGCGGAGGGGTCAAAGAGACCCAGTACTTC. This sequence encodes CATSRDIPESTSGGVKETQYF.

The V gene is TRBV7-2, the J gene TRBJ2-3; D call uncertain. The germline V gene has CDR1 SGHTA and CDR2 FQGNSA. Trimming pared 0 bases from V and 8 bases from J, leaving 9 bases between. The CDR3 has 13 amino acids. CDR3 loop: CASSLARTPTQYF. CDR3 DNA sequence: TGTGCCAGCAGCTTAGCGCGCACTCCTACGCAGTATTTT.